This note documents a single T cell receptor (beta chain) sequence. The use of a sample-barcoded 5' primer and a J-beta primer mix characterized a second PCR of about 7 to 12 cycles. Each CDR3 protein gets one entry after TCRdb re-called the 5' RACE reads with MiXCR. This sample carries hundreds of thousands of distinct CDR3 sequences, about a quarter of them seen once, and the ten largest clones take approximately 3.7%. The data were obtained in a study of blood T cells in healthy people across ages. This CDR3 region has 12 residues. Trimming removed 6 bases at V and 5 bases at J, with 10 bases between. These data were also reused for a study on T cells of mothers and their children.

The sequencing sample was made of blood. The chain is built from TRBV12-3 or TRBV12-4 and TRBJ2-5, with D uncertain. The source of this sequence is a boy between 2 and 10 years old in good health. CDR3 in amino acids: CASSPQRETQYF. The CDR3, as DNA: TGTGCCAGCAGCCCTCAAAGGGAGACCCAGTACTTC.